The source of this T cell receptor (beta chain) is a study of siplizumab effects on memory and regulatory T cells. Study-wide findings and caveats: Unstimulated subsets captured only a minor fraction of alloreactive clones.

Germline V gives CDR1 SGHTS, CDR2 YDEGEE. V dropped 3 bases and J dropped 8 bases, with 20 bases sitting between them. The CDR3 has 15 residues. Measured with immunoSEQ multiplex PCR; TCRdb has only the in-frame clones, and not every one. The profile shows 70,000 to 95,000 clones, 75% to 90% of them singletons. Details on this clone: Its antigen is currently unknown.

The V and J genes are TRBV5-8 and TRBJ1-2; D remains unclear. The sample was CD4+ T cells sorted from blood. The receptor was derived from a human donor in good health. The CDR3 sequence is CASSSQPGSPLGYTF. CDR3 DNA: TGTGCCAGCAGCTCCCAACCGGGGAGTCCGCTAGGCTACACCTTC.